What follows are 30 T cell receptor beta chains derived from one specimen sequenced in a study of post-analysis software for immune sequencing data. Overall study results and limits: Elevated frequency relative to controls characterized 4 or 5 TRBV segments in patients, TRBV5-6, TRBV5-1 and TRBV20-1 among them.

No cognate antigen is known for these TCRs. Unique molecular identifiers were present in the TCR beta cDNA libraries. MiXCR, run by TCRdb on the PCR reads, gives a single entry per CDR3 protein. The profile covers 740,000 or so distinct CDR3 sequences, with approximately 50% appearing a single time and 4% to 5.5% taken by the ten largest. Sequencing was carried out using blood. The receptors originated from a girl aged 10 to 17 with multiple sclerosis.

This CDR3 is CASTGGESYEQYF. As DNA, the CDR3 is TGTGCCAGCACCGGGGGGGAGAGTTACGAGCAGTACTTC. This sequence joins TRBV6-6 and TRBJ2-7; 8 bases line up with TRBD2. V lost 7 bases, J lost 4 bases, and 6 bases stayed unmatched. This CDR3 is built from 13 residues. Germline V CDR1 and CDR2: MNHNY, SVGAGI (reference sequence).

This chain uses TRBV4-1 with TRBJ1-4; D gene ambiguous. The V gene's germline CDR1 is MGHRA and CDR2 YSYEKL. CDR3 length: 17 amino acids. The V end was cut by 1 base, the J end by 9 bases, with 21 bases between. The CDR3 reads CASSQAPAALRSQKLFF. In DNA, the CDR3 is TGCGCCAGCAGCCAAGCTCCCGCGGCCCTACGCTCACAAAAACTGTTTTTT.

The V and J genes are TRBV6-2 or TRBV6-3 and TRBJ2-7; D may correspond to TRBD1 or TRBD2 (5 bases each). CDR3 size: 16 residues. The V gene lost 0 bases and the J gene lost 3 bases, with 15 bases spanning the gap. Germline loops: CDR1 MNHEY, CDR2 SVGEGT. The CDR3 sequence is CASSYSIWGRRYEQYF. The CDR3 coding sequence is TGTGCCAGCAGTTACTCGATCTGGGGACGCCGCTACGAGCAGTACTTC.

The J gene is TRBJ1-1, the V gene TRBV9; D uncertain. V was pared by 0 bases and J by 1 base, with 10 bases between. The CDR3 is 15 amino acids. Germline lookup yields CDR1 SGDLS and CDR2 YYNGEE. The CDR3 loop is CASSVAPLGNTEAFF. The CDR3 DNA is TGTGCCAGCAGCGTAGCTCCCCTAGGGAACACTGAAGCTTTCTTT.

The J gene is TRBJ2-3, the V gene TRBV5-1; no definite D call. The CDR3 spans 14 residues. V gave up 4 bases and J gave up 4 bases, with 13 bases separating them. The germline V gene encodes CDR1 SGHRS and CDR2 YFSETQ. CDR3 amino acids: CASSIGVPADTQYF. DNA for the CDR3: TGCGCCAGCAGCATAGGCGTGCCGGCAGATACGCAGTATTTT.

This clonotype has just one count. V is TRBV25-1 and J is TRBJ2-1; 11 positions agree with TRBD2. Losses at the gene ends were 1 base for V and 10 bases for J; bases not matched to a gene: 6. The CDR3 runs 15 residues. Germline loops: CDR1 MGHDK, CDR2 SYGVNS. The DNA for the CDR3 is TGTGCCAGCAGTGAATCAGGGACTAGCGGACAGGAGCAGTTCTTC. Translation gives CASSESGTSGQEQFF.

CDR3 protein: CASSEGRIETQYF. CDR3 coding DNA: TGTGCCAGCAGTGAGGGGAGGATCGAGACCCAGTACTTC. The chain carries TRBV2 and TRBJ2-5; D might be TRBD2 (6 bases). CDR1 is SNHLY and CDR2 is FYNNEI in the germline V gene. CDR3 length: 13 residues. V lost 3 bases, J lost 5 bases, and 10 bases lay in between.

V gene TRBV30 combines with J gene TRBJ2-7; D is unclear. Trimming shortened V by 1 base and J by 9 bases, and 13 bases separated the two germline ends. Germline CDR1 is GTSNPN and CDR2 is SVGIG (reference sequence). This CDR3 has 12 amino acids. The CDR3 sequence: CAWSADTFWQYF. The CDR3 DNA sequence: TGTGCCTGGAGTGCTGACACGTTTTGGCAGTACTTC.

This clonotype was recorded once. The gene calls are TRBV5-1 and TRBJ2-1, with D perhaps TRBD1 (6 bases). This CDR3 region has 15 residues. Trimming took off 3 bases at V and 6 bases at J, with 16 bases between the two ends. Germline-derived CDR1 and CDR2 are SGHRS and YFSETQ. CDR3: CASSSYSTGFNEQFF. CDR3 nucleotide sequence: TGCGCCAGCAGCTCCTACTCGACAGGCTTCAATGAGCAGTTCTTC.

This clonotype was detected a few times. J is TRBJ2-4 and V is TRBV20-1, with D tentatively TRBD2 (6 bases). The closer fit of TRBJ2-5 to the DNA end suggests the J call may be wrong. Germline V gives CDR1 DFQATT, CDR2 SNEGSKA (reference sequence). This CDR3 has 11 residues. The CDR3 nucleotides are TGCAGTGCTAGAGCGGGGGTGACCCAGTACTTC. Residues: CSARAGVTQYF.

CDR3 region: CASSDPGLKGVEGYTF. CDR3 in DNA: TGTGCCAGCAGTGACCCAGGCCTGAAGGGGGTGGAAGGCTACACCTTC. The V call is TRBV2, the J call TRBJ1-2, with D tentatively TRBD1 (6 bases). This CDR3 has 16 amino acids. Trimming pared 3 bases from V and 8 bases from J, leaving 22 bases between. The V gene's germline CDR1 is SNHLY and CDR2 FYNNEI.

The V gene is TRBV3-1, the J gene TRBJ2-7; possibly TRBD1 for D (6 bases). From germline, CDR1 is LGHDT and CDR2 YNNKEL (reference sequence). The CDR3 runs to 12 residues. The germline V and J ends were trimmed by 4 bases and 10 bases, with 14 bases remaining between them. The CDR3, as DNA: TGTGCCAGCAGCCGCCTACAGGGAACCCAGTACTTC. Protein: CASSRLQGTQYF.

V and J are TRBV7-9 and TRBJ2-5, with 7 nucleotides matching TRBD1. The CDR3 sequence is 16 residues long. The V and J ends lost 5 bases and 2 bases, in that order; junction bases with no gene match: 11. Per the germline V gene, CDR1 is SEHNR and CDR2 is FQNEAQ (reference sequence). Written as DNA, the CDR3 is TGTGCCAGCAGCCCGAGCCCGGCCAGGGGGCAAGAGACCCAGTACTTC. Translating gives CASSPSPARGQETQYF.

The chain links TRBV5-1 to TRBJ1-1; D unclear. Germline lookup yields CDR1 SGHRS and CDR2 YFSETQ. The CDR3 length is 15 residues. The V end lost 0 bases, the J end lost 2 bases, and 11 bases lay between the germline ends. The chain's CDR3 is CASSLVATVNTEAFF. CDR3 in DNA: TGCGCCAGCAGCTTGGTCGCGACGGTAAACACTGAAGCTTTCTTT.

The V gene is TRBV25-1, the J gene TRBJ2-1; the match to TRBD1 covers 7 bases. Germline values: CDR1 MGHDK, CDR2 SYGVNS. The CDR3 is 14 residues long. The V and J ends lost 3 bases and 4 bases, in that order; junction bases with no gene match: 3. The chain's CDR3 is CASSERTGYNEQFF. For the CDR3, the DNA is TGTGCCAGCAGTGAGCGGACAGGTTACAATGAGCAGTTCTTC.

Points on this clonotype: It is unclear where the CDR3 begins or ends on the DNA, so no DNA is shown, and the CDR3 is as TCRdb lists it. This chain uses TRBV15 with TRBJ2-2. The CDR3 is 13 residues long, ends included. Germline CDR1 is LNHNV and CDR2 is YYDKDF (reference sequence). CDR3 amino acids: CATSRALERELFF.

This clonotype has just a few counts. The CDR3, as DNA: TGTGCCAGCCCCTCGGGGGGGGGCTACACTGAAGCTTTCTTT. It translates to CASPSGGGYTEAFF. The chain uses TRBV12-3 or TRBV12-4 and TRBJ1-1, with D possibly TRBD1 on 6 matching bases. The CDR3 sequence is 14 residues long. V was trimmed by 8 bases and J by 3 bases, leaving 16 bases between them.

This clonotype was counted once. CDR3 nucleotides: TGCAGCGTTGACAGGGTCTTAACGAACACTGAAGCTTTCTTT. Amino acid sequence: CSVDRVLTNTEAFF. This rearrangement joins TRBV29-1 to TRBJ1-1; D possibly corresponds to TRBD1 (5 bases). Trimming shortened V by 3 bases and J by 1 base, and 12 bases separated the two germline ends. Germline V gives CDR1 SQVTM, CDR2 ANQGSEA. The CDR3 loop spans 14 amino acids.

The chain links TRBV20-1 to TRBJ2-5; D may correspond to TRBD1 or TRBD2 (5 bases each). Germline V gene sequence: CDR1 DFQATT, CDR2 SNEGSKA (reference sequence). V was pared by 6 bases and J by 1 base, with 12 bases between. There are 13 residues in the CDR3. The CDR3 reads CSARDLPQETQYF. The DNA of the CDR3 is TGCAGTGCAAGGGACCTCCCCCAAGAGACCCAGTACTTC.

The rearrangement joins TRBV7-2 to TRBJ2-7; 12 bases line up with TRBD2. The CDR3 sequence is 17 residues long. Germline V lookup: CDR1 SGHTA, CDR2 FQGNSA. After removal of 0 bases from V and 6 bases from J, the junction contained 9 bases not matched to a gene. CDR3 DNA: TGTGCCAGCAGCTTAGCCCCTAGACTAGCGGGGGCCGCCGAGCAGTACTTC. Translating it yields CASSLAPRLAGAAEQYF.

J is TRBJ1-2 and V is TRBV7-2; TRBD1 might be the D (5 bases). V was trimmed by 0 bases and J by 5 bases, leaving 10 bases between them. The germline gives CDR1 SGHTA, CDR2 FQGNSA. This CDR3 region has 14 residues. The CDR3 DNA follows: TGTGCCAGCAGCTTAGCGGGGGTAGAGTATGGCTACACCTTC. Translation gives CASSLAGVEYGYTF.

V and J are TRBV7-8 and TRBJ2-4, with TRBD2 matching over 12 bases. The CDR3 loop spans 17 amino acids. V was clipped by 1 base and J by 3 bases; unmatched bases: 4. Germline V gives CDR1 SGHVS, CDR2 FQNEAQ. The CDR3 coding sequence is TGTGCCAGCAGCTTAGAGTCACTAGCGGGGGGCAAAAACATTCAGTACTTC. Protein: CASSLESLAGGKNIQYF.

The chain recombines TRBV13 with TRBJ1-1; D uncertain. In germline, CDR1 is PRHDT, CDR2 FYEKMQ (reference sequence). Trimming removed 1 base from V and 5 bases from J, with 5 bases in between. The CDR3 covers 12 residues. The CDR3 nucleotides are TGTGCCAGCAGCTTAGCCCAAACTGAAGCTTTCTTT. It is translated as CASSLAQTEAFF.

The genes are TRBV2 and TRBJ2-1; D gene uncertain. Per germline, CDR1 SNHLY and CDR2 FYNNEI. Trimming took 2 bases from V and 4 from J, leaving 12 bases between them. The CDR3 has 15 amino acids. The CDR3 bases are TGTGCCAGCAGTGAAAGGCTGGCCTCTTACAATGAGCAGTTCTTC. It translates to CASSERLASYNEQFF.

This chain links TRBV7-8 with TRBJ2-1, with 12 nucleotides matching TRBD2. Trimming removed 4 bases from V and 5 bases from J; junction bases left unmatched: 6. The CDR3 totals 16 residues. Germline CDR1 SGHVS, CDR2 FQNEAQ. The CDR3 here is CASSSGTSGLNNEQFF. The CDR3 DNA follows: TGTGCCAGCAGCTCCGGGACTAGCGGGCTTAACAATGAGCAGTTCTTC.

The V and J genes are TRBV5-1 and TRBJ2-7; tentatively, D is TRBD1 (5 bases). The CDR3 consists of 13 residues. V dropped 5 bases and J dropped 2 bases, with 11 bases sitting between them. The germline CDR1 and CDR2 sequences are SGHRS and YFSETQ. For the CDR3, the DNA is TGCGCCAGCAGGACAGAAACCACCTACGAGCAGTACTTC. Translation gives CASRTETTYEQYF.

This clonotype was detected once. V gene TRBV2 combines with J gene TRBJ2-1; TRBD2 agrees at 9 bases. This CDR3 has 13 residues. Per germline, CDR1 SNHLY and CDR2 FYNNEI. The CDR3 protein is CVLHGLANDEQFF. The CDR3 DNA reads TGTGTCCTGCATGGACTAGCGAACGATGAGCAGTTCTTC.

As for this clonotype: No conserved phenylalanine or tryptophan ends this CDR3, so it is likely a read error. The chain combines TRBV15 with TRBJ2-1, with D possibly called TRBD1 or TRBD2 (5 bases each). The CDR3 is 16 amino acids. V was cut by 5 bases and J by 4 bases, with 18 bases left in between. Germline V gives CDR1 LNHNV, CDR2 YYDKDF (reference sequence). Here the CDR3 reads CATSPGPGTHYNEQFL. For the CDR3, the DNA is TGTGCCACCAGCCCAGGGCCGGGGACCCATTACAATGAGCAGTTCCTC.

About this clonotype itself: Mismatch with germline at one junction end may stem from a read error. This sequence joins TRBV11-3 and TRBJ2-7, with unresolved D. CDR3 length: 13 residues. In germline, CDR1 is SGHNT, CDR2 YENEEA. This CDR3 reads CAGSLQRSYEQYF. The DNA of the CDR3 is TGTGCCGGCAGCTTACAGAGGTCCTACGAGCAGTACTTC. Looking up the rest from reference TRBV11-3 and TRBJ2-7 gives the full variable domain: EAGVVQSPRYKIIEKKQPVAFWCNPISGHNTLYWYLQNLGQGPELLIRYENEEAVDDSQLPKDRFSAERLKGVDSTLKIQPAELGDSAVYLCAGSLQRSYEQYFGPGTRLTVT.

The chain has TRBV20-1 and TRBJ2-1; 7 nucleotides match TRBD2. This CDR3 spans 16 amino acids. Germline V gene lookup returns CDR1 DFQATT and CDR2 SNEGSKA (reference sequence). V dropped 6 bases and J dropped 9; count of bases not matched to a gene: 20. The CDR3 DNA follows: TGCAGTGCGTGGGCACCAACTAGCGAACTCCGACCTGAGCAGTTCTTC. It translates to CSAWAPTSELRPEQFF.